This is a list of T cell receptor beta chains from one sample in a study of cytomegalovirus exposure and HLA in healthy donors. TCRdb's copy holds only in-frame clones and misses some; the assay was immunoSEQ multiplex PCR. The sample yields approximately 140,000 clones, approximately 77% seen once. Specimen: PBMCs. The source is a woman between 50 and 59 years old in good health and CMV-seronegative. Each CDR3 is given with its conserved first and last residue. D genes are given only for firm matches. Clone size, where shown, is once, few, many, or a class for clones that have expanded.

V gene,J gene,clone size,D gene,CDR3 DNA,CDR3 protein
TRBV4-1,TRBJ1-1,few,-,TGCGCCAGCAGCCCCAAGGAGTTGAACGGGAACACTGAAGCTTTCTTT,CASSPKELNGNTEAFF
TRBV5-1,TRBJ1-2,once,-,TGCGCCAGCAGCCCGGAAGTTTTTTCAGGGTCTGGCTACACCTTC,CASSPEVFSGSGYTF
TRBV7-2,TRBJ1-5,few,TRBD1,TGTGCCAGCAGCGACCAGGGGGGAGTGGATCAGCCCCAGCATTTT,CASSDQGGVDQPQHF
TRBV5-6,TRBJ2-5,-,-,TGTGCCAGCAGCTTGTGGGCAGGGAAAGAGACCCAGTACTTC,CASSLWAGKETQYF
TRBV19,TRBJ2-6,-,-,TGTGCCAGTCAGCCCCGGGGTTTCTCTGGGGCCAACGTCCTGACTTTC,CASQPRGFSGANVLTF
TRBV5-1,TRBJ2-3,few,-,TGCGCCAGCAGCTTGGCCGGGGGGCCTCCAGATACGCAGTATTTT,CASSLAGGPPDTQYF
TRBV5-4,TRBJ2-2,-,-,TGTGCCAGCAGCCGAGGGGGGGGGACCGGGGAGCTGTTTTTT,CASSRGGGTGELFF
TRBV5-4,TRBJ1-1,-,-,TGTGCCAGCAGCTTGGGAGGGAGGGAAGCCTTCTTT,CASSLGGREAFF
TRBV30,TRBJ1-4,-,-,TGTGCCTGGAGTGCCAACTACGGGACACACCAAACTAATGAAAAACTGTTTTTT,CAWSANYGTHQTNEKLFF
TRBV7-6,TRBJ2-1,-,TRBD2,TGTGCCAGCACCCCGGGCAGCGGGGGGGAAAATGAGCAGTTCTTC,CASTPGSGGENEQFF
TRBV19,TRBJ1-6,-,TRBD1,TGTGCCAGTAACGCCGGGACAGGGAACCCTAATTCACCCCTCCACTTT,CASNAGTGNPNSPLHF
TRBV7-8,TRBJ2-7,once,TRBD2,TGTGCCAGCAGCACTCCCTCAGCGGGGCACACCTACGAGCAGTACTTC,CASSTPSAGHTYEQYF
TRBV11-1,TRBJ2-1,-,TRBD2,TGTGCCAGCAGCACTACCCCTAGCGGGGGGATATACAATGAGCAGTTCTTC,CASSTTPSGGIYNEQFF
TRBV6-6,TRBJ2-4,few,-,TGTGCCAGCAGTTACGAGCTAGCCAAAAACATTCAGTACTTC,CASSYELAKNIQYF
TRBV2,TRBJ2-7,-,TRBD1,TGTGCCGGACAGGGGGGATACGAGCAGTACTTC,CAGQGGYEQYF
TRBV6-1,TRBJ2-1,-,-,TGTGCCAGCAGTGAAACCCCACGGCCGGAAAGCATGGGTCGGGGGGCTTTCTTC,CASSETPRPESMGRGAFF
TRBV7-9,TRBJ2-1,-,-,TGTGCCAGCAGCTCCCACCCCTTCCGGGGAATGGCACCTGGCAATGAGCAGTTCTTC,CASSSHPFRGMAPGNEQFF
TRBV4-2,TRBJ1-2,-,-,TGTGCCAGCAGCCAGAGCCAAGCTAACTATGGCTACACCTTC,CASSQSQANYGYTF
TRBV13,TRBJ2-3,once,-,TGTGCCAGCAGCCCCACCGCAGATATAAATACGCAGTATTTT,CASSPTADINTQYF
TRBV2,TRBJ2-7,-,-,TGTGCCAGCAGTCGACAGTCCCACGAGCAGTACTTC,CASSRQSHEQYF
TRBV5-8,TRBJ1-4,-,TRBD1,TGTGCCAGCAGCTGGGGGGACAGAGGATTTCCCGCTAATGAAAAACTGTTTTTT,CASSWGDRGFPANEKLFF
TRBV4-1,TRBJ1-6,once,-,TGCGCCAGCAGCCAAGTCTGGGAGGGAAATTCACCCCTCCACTTT,CASSQVWEGNSPLHF
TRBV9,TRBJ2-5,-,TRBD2,TGTGCCAGCAGCGTAGGGGCTAGCGGGGGGGGGACCCAGTACTTC,CASSVGASGGGTQYF
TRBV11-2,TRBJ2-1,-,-,TGTGCCAGCAGCTTGGGGGGGGCGGGGAACAATGAGCAGTTCTTC,CASSLGGAGNNEQFF
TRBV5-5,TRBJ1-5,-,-,TGTGCCAGCAGCCTAGACAGGCAACATCAGCCCCAGCATTTT,CASSLDRQHQPQHF
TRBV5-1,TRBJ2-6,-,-,TGCGCCAGCAGCTTGGCAGACTCTGGGGCCAACGTCCTGACTTTC,CASSLADSGANVLTF
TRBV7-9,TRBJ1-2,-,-,TGTGCCAGCAGCTTAGGGGGGGAAGCTAACTATGGCTACACCTTC,CASSLGGEANYGYTF
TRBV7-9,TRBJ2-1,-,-,TGTTCCAGCAGCCTTAATGATCATAGCTCCTACAATGAGCAGTTCTTC,CSSSLNDHSSYNEQFF
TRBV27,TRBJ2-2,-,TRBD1,TGTGCCAGCAGTTTGGGGACAGGGGGATTTTTCGGAGTAACCGGGGAGCTGTTTTTT,CASSLGTGGFFGVTGELFF
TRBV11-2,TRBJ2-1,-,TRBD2,TGTGCCAGCAGCTCCGGCCGCAGGGAGGGTGAGCAGTTCTTC,CASSSGRREGEQFF
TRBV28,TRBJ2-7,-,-,TGTGCCAGCAGTTTATCCCACTACGAGCAGTACTTC,CASSLSHYEQYF
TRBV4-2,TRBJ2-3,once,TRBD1,TGTGCCAGCAGCCTATCCGGGACAGGGGGCTTAGTTAGCACAGATACGCAGTATTTT,CASSLSGTGGLVSTDTQYF
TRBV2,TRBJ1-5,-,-,TGTGCCAGCAGAGGCGTTGGGAGGCCCCAGCATTTT,CASRGVGRPQHF
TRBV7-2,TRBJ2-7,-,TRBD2,TGTGCCAGCAGCTTAGTGGAGAGCGGGGGGCTCTACGAGCAGTACTTC,CASSLVESGGLYEQYF
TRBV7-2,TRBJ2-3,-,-,TGTGCCAGCAGCTTAGGGGGGGAGGGGGCAGATACGCAGTATTTT,CASSLGGEGADTQYF
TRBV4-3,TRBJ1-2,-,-,TGCGCCAGCAGCGGTGAACGGTACGGCTATGGCTACACCTTC,CASSGERYGYGYTF
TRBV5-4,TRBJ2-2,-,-,TGTGCCAGCAGCTTCCGTCAGGGGAACACCGGGGAGCTGTTTTTT,CASSFRQGNTGELFF
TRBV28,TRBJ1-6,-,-,TGTGCCAGCCTCCCCTATTTCGGGTTGGATAATTCACCCCTCCACTTT,CASLPYFGLDNSPLHF
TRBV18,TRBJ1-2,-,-,TGTGCCAGCTCCCCCGGGAACAGTTTATATGGCTACACCTTC,CASSPGNSLYGYTF
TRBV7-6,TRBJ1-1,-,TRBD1,TGTGCCAGCAGCTTATACAGGGGGGAAGCTTTCTTT,CASSLYRGEAFF
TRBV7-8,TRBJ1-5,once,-,TGTGCCAGCAGCTTAGCACTGATTTCAATCATGCCCCAGCATTTT,CASSLALISIMPQHF
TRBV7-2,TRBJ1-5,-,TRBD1,TGTGCCAGCAGCTTACAGGGGGCTGGCAATCAGCCCCAGCATTTT,CASSLQGAGNQPQHF
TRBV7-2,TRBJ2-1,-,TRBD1,TGTGCCAGCAGCCCACGGACAGGGACCTACAATGAGCAGTTCTTC,CASSPRTGTYNEQFF
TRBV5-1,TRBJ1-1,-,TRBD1,TGCGCCAGCAAAGGACAGGGGGTGAGAGCTTTCTTT,CASKGQGVRAFF
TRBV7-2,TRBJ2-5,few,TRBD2,TGTGCCAGCAGCTTAGCGCTAAGGGCGGGGGGGCAGGAGACCCAGTACTTC,CASSLALRAGGQETQYF
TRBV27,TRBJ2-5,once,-,TGTGCCAGCAGATCCACAGGGCAAGAGACCCAGTACTTC,CASRSTGQETQYF
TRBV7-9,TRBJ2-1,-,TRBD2,TGTGCCAGCACCGCGGGAGAGACCCACAATGAGCAGTTCTTC,CASTAGETHNEQFF
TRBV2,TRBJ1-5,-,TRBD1,TGTGCCAGCAGGGGACAGGGCGGTCAGCCCCAGCATTTT,CASRGQGGQPQHF
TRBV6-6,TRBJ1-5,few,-,TGTGCCAGCAGAGACCGGGTAATCAATCAGCCCCAGCATTTT,CASRDRVINQPQHF
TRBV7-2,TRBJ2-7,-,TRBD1,TGTGCCAGCAGCATGGACAGGGCCTCCTACGAGCAGTACTTC,CASSMDRASYEQYF
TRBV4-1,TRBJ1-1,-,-,TGCGCCAGCACGAAGACATCCCCCGGCTTACTGAACACTGAAGCTTTCTTT,CASTKTSPGLLNTEAFF